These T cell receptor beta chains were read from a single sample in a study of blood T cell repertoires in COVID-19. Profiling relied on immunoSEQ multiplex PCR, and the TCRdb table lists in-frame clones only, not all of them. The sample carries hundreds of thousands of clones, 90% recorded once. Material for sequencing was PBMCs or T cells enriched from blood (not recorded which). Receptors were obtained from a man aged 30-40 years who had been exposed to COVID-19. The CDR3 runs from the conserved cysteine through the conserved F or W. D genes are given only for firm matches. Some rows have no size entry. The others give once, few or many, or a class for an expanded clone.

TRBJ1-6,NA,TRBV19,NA,TGTGCCAGTAAGACGGGAACCAGGGACTTTCTGGGTAATTCACCCCTCCACTTT,CASKTGTRDFLGNSPLHF
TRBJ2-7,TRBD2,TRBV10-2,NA,TGCGCCAGCGAAGCGGGAGGCTACGAGCAGTACTTC,CASEAGGYEQYF
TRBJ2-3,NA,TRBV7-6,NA,TGTGCCAGCAGCTTCGGCGGTTACACAGATACGCAGTATTTT,CASSFGGYTDTQYF
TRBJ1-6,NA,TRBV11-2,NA,TGTGCCAGCAGCCTCCCCGACAGAAATTCACCCCTCCACTTT,CASSLPDRNSPLHF
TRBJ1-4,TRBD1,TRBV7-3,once,TGTGCCAGCAGTACAGGGGGGACTAATGAAAAACTGTTTTTT,CASSTGGTNEKLFF
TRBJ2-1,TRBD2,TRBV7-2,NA,TGTGCCAGCAGCGCAGTTAGCGGGGAGTACAATGAGCAGTTCTTC,CASSAVSGEYNEQFF
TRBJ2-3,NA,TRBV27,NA,TGTGCCAGCAGTACGGGACTCCGGGGCACAGATACGCAGTATTTT,CASSTGLRGTDTQYF
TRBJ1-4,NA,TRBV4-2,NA,TGTGCCAGCAGCCGGTCGGGGGAAGGGGATGAAAAACTGTTTTTT,CASSRSGEGDEKLFF
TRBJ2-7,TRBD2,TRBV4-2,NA,TGTGCCAGCAGCCAAGAATGGCAAGCGGGGGGGCCCCACGAGCAGTACTTC,CASSQEWQAGGPHEQYF
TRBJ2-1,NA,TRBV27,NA,TGTGCCACCCGGAGGGGTTCGGAATACAATGAGCAGTTCTTC,CATRRGSEYNEQFF
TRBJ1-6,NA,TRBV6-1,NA,TGTGCCAGCAGTGAAGGGACTGTGGGTTCACCCCTCCACTTT,CASSEGTVGSPLHF
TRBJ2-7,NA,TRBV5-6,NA,TGTGCCAGCAGGTTCAGAAACGAGCAGTACTTC,CASRFRNEQYF
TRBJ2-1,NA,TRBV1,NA,TGCACCAGCAGCCAAGATTGCGGGGGGAATTACAATGAGCAGTTCTTC,CTSSQDCGGNYNEQFF
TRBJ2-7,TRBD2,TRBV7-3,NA,TGTGCCAGCAGCCCCGCGGGAGGGGCCGAGCAGTACTTC,CASSPAGGAEQYF
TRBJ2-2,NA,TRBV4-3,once,TGCGCCAGCAGCCAAGCAGGTGCCGGGGAGCTGTTTTTT,CASSQAGAGELFF
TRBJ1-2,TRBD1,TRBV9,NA,TGTGCCAGCAGCGCAAAATTAGGGGGCGGCCGGCGGGATGGCTACACCTTC,CASSAKLGGGRRDGYTF
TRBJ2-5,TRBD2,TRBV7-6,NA,TGTGCCAGCAGCGATCGGGGGAGGGAAGAGACCCAGTACTTC,CASSDRGREETQYF
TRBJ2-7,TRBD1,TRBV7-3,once,TGTGCCAGCAGCCCCCGGGACAGGGAGGGCGAGCAGTACTTC,CASSPRDREGEQYF
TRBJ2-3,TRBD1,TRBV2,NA,TGTGCCAGGAACCGGGACAGTAGCACAGATACGCAGTATTTT,CARNRDSSTDTQYF
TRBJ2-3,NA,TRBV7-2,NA,TGTGCCAGCAGCTTCACATGGGGCCCAGATACGCAGTATTTT,CASSFTWGPDTQYF
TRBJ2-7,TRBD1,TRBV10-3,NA,TGTGCCATCAGGGGGACAGGGGGCCACGAGCAGTACTTC,CAIRGTGGHEQYF
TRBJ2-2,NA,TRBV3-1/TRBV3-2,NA,TGTGCCAGCAGCCAGTATAGCCTAGTGTCCACCGGGGAGCTGTTTTTT,CASSQYSLVSTGELFF
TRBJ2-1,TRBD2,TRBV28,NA,TGTGCCAGCAGTTTGTGGGCTAGCGGGGTCCGCGATGAGCAGTTCTTC,CASSLWASGVRDEQFF
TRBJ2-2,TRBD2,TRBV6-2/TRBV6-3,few,TGTGCCAGCAGTTTAGCGGGGCTCCAAACCGGGGAGCTGTTTTTT,CASSLAGLQTGELFF
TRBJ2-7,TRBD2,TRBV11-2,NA,TGTGCCAGCAGCTTAATTACTAGCGGGGCCGTCTCCTACGAGCAGTACTTC,CASSLITSGAVSYEQYF
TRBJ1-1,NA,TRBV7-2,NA,TGTGCCAGCAGCGCCGGGGACACTGAAGCTTTCTTT,CASSAGDTEAFF
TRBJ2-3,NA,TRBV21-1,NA,TGTGCCAGCAGCAAAAGGGACAGTGGGGTGGGATTGGCCGGGATGATCACAGATACGCAGTATTTT,CASSKRDSGVGLAGMITDTQYF
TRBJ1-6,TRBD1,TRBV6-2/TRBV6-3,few,TGTGCCAGCAGTCACCCCAGGGGGCTATATTCACCCCTCCACTTT,CASSHPRGLYSPLHF
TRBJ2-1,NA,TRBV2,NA,TGTGCCAGCAGTAACAGCCTTTTCTACAATGAGCAGTTCTTC,CASSNSLFYNEQFF
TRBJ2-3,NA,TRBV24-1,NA,TGTGCCAACCGTACCGGTACGCAGTATTTT,CANRTGTQYF
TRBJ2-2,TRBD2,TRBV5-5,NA,TGTGCCAGCAGCTTGGCTCCTAGCGGGGGGGCCGGGGAGCTGTTTTTT,CASSLAPSGGAGELFF
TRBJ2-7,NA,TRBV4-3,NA,TGCGCCAGCAGCCAGGGGGGTTCCTACGAGCAGTACTTC,CASSQGGSYEQYF
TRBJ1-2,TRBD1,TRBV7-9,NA,TGTGCCAGCAGCCCCCGGGACAGACCAAACTATGGCTACACCTTC,CASSPRDRPNYGYTF
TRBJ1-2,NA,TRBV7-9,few,TGTGCCAGCAGTTCCGGTTCCACCTATGGCTACACCTTC,CASSSGSTYGYTF
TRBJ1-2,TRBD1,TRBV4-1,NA,TGCGCCAGCAGCCAAGTCGGACAGGGGAACTATGGCTACACCTTC,CASSQVGQGNYGYTF
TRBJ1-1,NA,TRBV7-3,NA,TGTGCCAGCGGTAGTTACGGGGGCACTGAAGCTTTCTTT,CASGSYGGTEAFF
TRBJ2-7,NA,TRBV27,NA,TGTGCCAGCAGTTTATTAGGTCGGGGTTCCGAGCAGTACTTC,CASSLLGRGSEQYF
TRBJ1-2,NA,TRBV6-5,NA,TGTGCCAGCAGTTACAAGCGGTCATCCGGAAGTGAAGGCTACACCTTC,CASSYKRSSGSEGYTF
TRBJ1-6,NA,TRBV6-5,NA,TGTGCCAGCAGTTGGGAGGGCCGAGGGAATTCACCCCTCCACTTT,CASSWEGRGNSPLHF
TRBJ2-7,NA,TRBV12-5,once,TGTGCTAGTGGTTTGGTAACAGGGCCTCTGTACGAGCAGTACTTC,CASGLVTGPLYEQYF
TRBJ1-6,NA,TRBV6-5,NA,TGTGCCAGCAGTTTCGGGGATTCACCCCTCCACTTT,CASSFGDSPLHF
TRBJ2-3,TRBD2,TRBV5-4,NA,TGTGCCAGCAGCTCGCCAAGACTAGCGGGGGGGGGCACAGATACGCAGTATTTT,CASSSPRLAGGGTDTQYF
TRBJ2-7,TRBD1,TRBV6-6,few,TGTGCCAGCAGTTACTCGAGTGACAGGGCCTACGAGCAGTACTTC,CASSYSSDRAYEQYF
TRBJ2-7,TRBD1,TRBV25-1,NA,TGTGCCAGCAGTGAATATGGAGACAGGGAGAAGCAGTACTTC,CASSEYGDREKQYF
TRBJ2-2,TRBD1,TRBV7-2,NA,TGTGCCAGCAGCCCAGGGACAGGGAAGGGTACCGCCGGGGAGCTGTTTTTT,CASSPGTGKGTAGELFF
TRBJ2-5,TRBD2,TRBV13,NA,TGTGCCAGCAGCCTCCCGGGGGGGCCTGGTGAAGAGACCCAGTACTTC,CASSLPGGPGEETQYF
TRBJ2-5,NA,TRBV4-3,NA,TGCGCCAGCAGCCAAGTGTGGGGCGGACGCCAAGAGACCCAGTACTTC,CASSQVWGGRQETQYF
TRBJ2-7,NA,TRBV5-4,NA,TGTGCCAGCAGCTTGTTTGAGAGCGAGCAGTACTTC,CASSLFESEQYF
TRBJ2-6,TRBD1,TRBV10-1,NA,TGCGCCAGCATCCTTATGCCGGGACAGGGGGCGCCCGGGGCCAACGTCCTGACTTTC,CASILMPGQGAPGANVLTF
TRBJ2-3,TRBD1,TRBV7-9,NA,TGTGCCAGCAGCTCATATACAGGGGGCGGAGGAGATACGCAGTATTTT,CASSSYTGGGGDTQYF
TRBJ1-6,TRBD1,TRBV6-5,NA,TGTGCCAGCAGATCAACAGGGGGCAGCGGTTCACCCCTCCACTTT,CASRSTGGSGSPLHF
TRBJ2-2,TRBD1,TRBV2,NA,TGTGCCAGCAGGCCGGGGACAGGGAGAACCGGGGAGCTGTTTTTT,CASRPGTGRTGELFF